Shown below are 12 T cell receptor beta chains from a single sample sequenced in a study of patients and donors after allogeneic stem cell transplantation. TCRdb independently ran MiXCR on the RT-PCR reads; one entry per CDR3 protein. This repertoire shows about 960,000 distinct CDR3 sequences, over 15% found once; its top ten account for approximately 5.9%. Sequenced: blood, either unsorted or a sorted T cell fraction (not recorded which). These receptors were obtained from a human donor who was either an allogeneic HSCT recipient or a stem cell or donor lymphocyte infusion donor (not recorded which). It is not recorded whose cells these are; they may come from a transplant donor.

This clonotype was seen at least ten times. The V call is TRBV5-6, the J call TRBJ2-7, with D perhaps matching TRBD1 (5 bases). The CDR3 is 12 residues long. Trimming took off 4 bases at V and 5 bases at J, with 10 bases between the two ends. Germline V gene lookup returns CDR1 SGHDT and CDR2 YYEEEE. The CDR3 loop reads CASSLVRDEQYF. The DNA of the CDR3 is TGTGCCAGCAGCCTCGTCAGGGACGAGCAGTACTTC. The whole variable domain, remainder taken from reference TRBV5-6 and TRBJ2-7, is DAGVTQSPTHLIKTRGQQVTLRCSPKSGHDTVSWYQQALGQGPQFIFQYYEEEERQRGNFPDRFSGHQFPNYSSELNVNALLLGDSALYLCASSLVRDEQYFGPGTRLTVT.

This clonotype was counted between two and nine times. The CDR3 DNA reads TGCAGTGCTAGAGAACAGTCCTATGGCTACACCTTC. Its protein product is CSAREQSYGYTF. V and J are TRBV20-1 and TRBJ1-2, with D unclear. The CDR3 covers 12 residues. Deletions cut 0 bases from V and 4 bases from J, with 6 bases between. Germline lookup yields CDR1 DFQATT and CDR2 SNEGSKA (reference sequence).

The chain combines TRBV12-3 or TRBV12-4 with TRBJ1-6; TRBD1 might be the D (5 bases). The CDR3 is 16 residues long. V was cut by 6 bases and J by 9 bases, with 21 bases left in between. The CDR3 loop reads CASSPARGRDASPLHF. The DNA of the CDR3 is TGTGCCAGCAGCCCCGCCCGCGGCAGGGACGCTTCACCCCTCCACTTT.

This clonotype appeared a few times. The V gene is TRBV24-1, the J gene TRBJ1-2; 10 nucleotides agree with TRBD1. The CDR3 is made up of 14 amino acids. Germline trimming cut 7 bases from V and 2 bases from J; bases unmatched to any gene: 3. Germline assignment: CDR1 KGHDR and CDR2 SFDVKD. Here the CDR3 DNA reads TGTGCCACCAGACCGACAGGGGGCAACTATGGCTACACCTTC. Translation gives CATRPTGGNYGYTF.

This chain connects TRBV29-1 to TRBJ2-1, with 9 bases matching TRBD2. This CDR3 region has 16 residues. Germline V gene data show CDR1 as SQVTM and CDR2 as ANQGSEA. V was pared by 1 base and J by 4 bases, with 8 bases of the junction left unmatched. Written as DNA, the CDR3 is TGCAGCGTTGAAGGTTGGCGGGAGGGTGTGTACAATGAGCAGTTCTTC. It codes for CSVEGWREGVYNEQFF.

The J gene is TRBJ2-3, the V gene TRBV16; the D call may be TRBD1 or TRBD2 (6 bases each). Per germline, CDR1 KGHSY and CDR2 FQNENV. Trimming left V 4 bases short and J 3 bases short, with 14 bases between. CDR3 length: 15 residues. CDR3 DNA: TGTGCCAGCAGCCGCGGGACATTAGGAACAGATACGCAGTATTTT. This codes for CASSRGTLGTDTQYF.

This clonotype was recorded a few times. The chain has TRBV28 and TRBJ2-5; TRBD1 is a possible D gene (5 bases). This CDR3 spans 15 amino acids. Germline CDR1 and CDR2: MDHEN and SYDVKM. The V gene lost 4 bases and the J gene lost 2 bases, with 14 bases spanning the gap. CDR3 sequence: CASSSAGKSQETQYF. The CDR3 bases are TGTGCCAGCAGTTCGGCAGGGAAGTCTCAAGAGACCCAGTACTTC.

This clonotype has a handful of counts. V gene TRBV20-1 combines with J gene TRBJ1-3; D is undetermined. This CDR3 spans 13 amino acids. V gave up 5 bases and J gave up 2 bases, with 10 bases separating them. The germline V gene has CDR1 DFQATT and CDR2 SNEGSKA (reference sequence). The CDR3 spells CSAYMAAGNTIYF. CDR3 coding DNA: TGCAGTGCTTATATGGCAGCTGGAAACACCATATATTTT.

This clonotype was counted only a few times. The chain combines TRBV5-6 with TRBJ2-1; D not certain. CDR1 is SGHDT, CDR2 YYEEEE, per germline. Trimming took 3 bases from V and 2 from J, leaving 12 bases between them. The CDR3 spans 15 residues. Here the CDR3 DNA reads TGTGCCAGCAGCTCCGTAGTGCCCCCCTACAATGAGCAGTTCTTC. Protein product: CASSSVVPPYNEQFF.

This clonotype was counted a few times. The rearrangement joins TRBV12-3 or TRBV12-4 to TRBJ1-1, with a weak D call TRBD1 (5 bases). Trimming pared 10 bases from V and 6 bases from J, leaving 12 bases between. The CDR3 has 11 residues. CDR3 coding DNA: TGTGCCAATACGAGGGGTTCTGAAGCTTTCTTT. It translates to CANTRGSEAFF.

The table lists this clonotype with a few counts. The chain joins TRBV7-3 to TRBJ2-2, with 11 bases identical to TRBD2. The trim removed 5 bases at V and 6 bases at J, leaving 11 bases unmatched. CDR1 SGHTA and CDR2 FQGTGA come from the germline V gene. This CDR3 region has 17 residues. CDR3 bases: TGTGCCAGCAGCCCCCTAAAGGCTAGCGGGAGGCCCGGGGAGCTGTTTTTT. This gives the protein CASSPLKASGRPGELFF.

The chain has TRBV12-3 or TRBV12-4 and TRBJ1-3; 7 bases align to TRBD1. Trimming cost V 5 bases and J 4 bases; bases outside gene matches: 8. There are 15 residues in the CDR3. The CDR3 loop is CASSVDRVSGNTIYF. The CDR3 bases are TGTGCCAGCAGTGTCGACAGGGTATCCGGAAACACCATATATTTT.